Listed below are T cell receptor beta chains from one sample, sequenced in a study of vaccination and CD4 T cells after COVID-19. No antigen is known for these receptors. TCRdb recomputed calls from the PCR reads with MiXCR, one row per CDR3 protein. The sample gives more than 10,000 distinct CDR3 sequences, approximately 60% of which show up once; 9.5% to 15% is in the top ten. The sequencing sample was made of CD4+ T cells from blood, cultured in vitro. The source is a human donor who had recovered from COVID-19. Each CDR3 is given with its conserved first and last residue. A D gene is named only where the DNA matches it firmly. Some rows mark clone size as missing; the rest say once, few, many or name a class of expanded clone.

V,D,J,size,DNA,CDR3
TRBV7-2,NA,TRBJ2-1,NA,TGTGCCAGCAGCTTAGCGCATGTCAATGAGCAGTTCTTC,CASSLAHVNEQFF
TRBV2,NA,TRBJ1-6,few,TGTGCCAGCAACCGGGACCCAAGCTCCTATAATTCACCCCTCCACTTT,CASNRDPSSYNSPLHF
TRBV20-1,NA,TRBJ2-7,NA,TGCAGTGCTAGAGGGGGACCCACCTACGAGCAGTACTTC,CSARGGPTYEQYF
TRBV10-3,TRBD1,TRBJ2-5,NA,TGTGCCATCAGCTCTATTTATACAGGGGAAGGTGGCCAAGAGACCCAGTACTTC,CAISSIYTGEGGQETQYF
TRBV4-2,NA,TRBJ1-2,NA,TGTGCCAGCAGCCAAGATGTGGAGAACTATGGCTACACCTTC,CASSQDVENYGYTF
TRBV30,NA,TRBJ1-3,NA,TGTGCCTGGAGTGTTAGGGCAGCATCTGGAAACACCATATATTTT,CAWSVRAASGNTIYF
TRBV28,TRBD1,TRBJ2-5,NA,TGTGCCGGCAGCCGGGACAGCCTGAGTGAGACCCAGTACTTC,CAGSRDSLSETQYF
TRBV15,TRBD2,TRBJ2-3,NA,TGTGCCACCAGCCCGGGGGTACGGGGGGCAGATACGCAGTATTTT,CATSPGVRGADTQYF
TRBV7-3,TRBD1,TRBJ2-2,NA,TGTGCCAGCAGCCTCGGGACAGCTCTCAACACCGGGGAGCTGTTTTTT,CASSLGTALNTGELFF
TRBV4-3,NA,TRBJ2-5,NA,TGCGCCAGCAGCCAAGATAGGAAGGAGACCCAGTACTTC,CASSQDRKETQYF
TRBV6-1,NA,TRBJ1-5,NA,TGTGCCAGCAGACTCGACAGACGGCATGGTCAGCCCCAGCATTTT,CASRLDRRHGQPQHF
TRBV25-1,NA,TRBJ2-5,few,TGTGCCAGCAGTGAAAGTGGAGGGGGCTTAGAGACCCAGTACTTC,CASSESGGGLETQYF
TRBV19,NA,TRBJ1-2,few,TGTGCCAGTAGTATAGAGGGACGGTTGGGCTACACCTTC,CASSIEGRLGYTF
TRBV15,NA,TRBJ2-6,few,TGTGCCACCAGAACAGGGTGGCCTGGGGCCAACGTCCTGACTTTC,CATRTGWPGANVLTF
TRBV7-3,TRBD2,TRBJ2-5,few,TGTGCCAGCAGCTCTCGACTAGCGGGAGGGCCAATTGGAGGGAAAGAGACCCAGTACTTC,CASSSRLAGGPIGGKETQYF
TRBV18,NA,TRBJ1-1,NA,TGTGCCAGCTCAAGGGAGATTGGGACTGAAGCTTTCTTT,CASSREIGTEAFF
TRBV20-1,NA,TRBJ2-7,NA,TGCAGTGCTGCAAGTGCTGGTTCCTCCTACGAGCAGTACTTC,CSAASAGSSYEQYF
TRBV30,TRBD2,TRBJ2-2,NA,TGTGCCTGGAGTGATCGACTAGCGGGAGATACCGGGGAGCTGTTTTTT,CAWSDRLAGDTGELFF
TRBV20-1,NA,TRBJ2-4,NA,TGCAGTGCTAGAGCGGGAGCGCCCAAAAACATTCAGTACTTC,CSARAGAPKNIQYF
TRBV7-2,TRBD1,TRBJ1-1,NA,TGTGCCAGCAGCCCGGACAGGGGAATTACTGAAGCTTTCTTT,CASSPDRGITEAFF
TRBV20-1,NA,TRBJ1-1,NA,TGCAGTGCTAGATCAACAGGGTTTGAAGCTTTCTTT,CSARSTGFEAFF
TRBV28,TRBD1,TRBJ1-4,NA,TGTGCCAGCAGCTACCCTGGACAGGTGGATGAAAAACTGTTTTTT,CASSYPGQVDEKLFF
TRBV20-1,TRBD2,TRBJ2-5,NA,TGCAGTGCTAGCCCTTACCCTAGCGGGAGGGCAATAAAGACCCAGTACTTC,CSASPYPSGRAIKTQYF
TRBV7-2,TRBD1,TRBJ1-2,NA,TGTGCCAGCAGCTTGGGACAGACCCCTGGCTACACCTTC,CASSLGQTPGYTF
TRBV2,NA,TRBJ1-1,NA,TGTGCCAGCAGTGAGGGGGGAGGAGCTTTCTTT,CASSEGGGAFF
TRBV20-1,TRBD2,TRBJ2-1,NA,TGCAGTGCTAGAGACCTAGCGGGGAAGCTCTCCTACAATGAGCAGTTCTTC,CSARDLAGKLSYNEQFF
TRBV28,TRBD1,TRBJ1-2,NA,TGTGCCAGCAGTGGCTCGGGACAGGGTTTATATGGCTACACCTTC,CASSGSGQGLYGYTF
TRBV27,NA,TRBJ2-2,few,TGTGCCAGCAGTTTGGTCAGGACCGGGGAGCTGTTTTTT,CASSLVRTGELFF
TRBV7-9,NA,TRBJ2-7,NA,TGTGCCAGCAGCTCCCACAGGGTACCCTACGAGCAGTACTTC,CASSSHRVPYEQYF
TRBV6-4,TRBD2,TRBJ2-2,NA,TGTGCCAGCAGTGAGCGGGAGACCGGGGAGCTGTTTTTT,CASSERETGELFF
TRBV6-2/TRBV6-3,NA,TRBJ1-5,NA,TGTGCCAGCAGACAGACAGTGTCGGGAAGCCAGCCCCAGCATTTT,CASRQTVSGSQPQHF
TRBV6-1,TRBD2,TRBJ2-3,NA,TGTGCCAGCAGTAAGACTAGCGGGAGGGGGCCAGATACGCAGTATTTT,CASSKTSGRGPDTQYF
TRBV7-2,NA,TRBJ1-2,NA,TGTGCCAGCAGCTTTTTCGCAGGAAACTATGGCTACACCTTC,CASSFFAGNYGYTF
TRBV7-2,NA,TRBJ2-5,few,TGTGCCAGCAGCTTAAACAGGGCGCTCGAGACCCAGTACTTC,CASSLNRALETQYF
TRBV6-5,NA,TRBJ1-5,NA,TGTGCCAGCAGTTACGGACGTAGCAATCAGCCCCAGCATTTT,CASSYGRSNQPQHF
TRBV20-1,TRBD1,TRBJ1-2,NA,TGCAGTGCTAGACCCCCATCTACAGGGGACTATGGCTACACCTTC,CSARPPSTGDYGYTF
TRBV7-8,NA,TRBJ1-2,few,TGTGCCAGCAGCACCCGAGAGGGGCCCTATGGCTACACCTTC,CASSTREGPYGYTF
TRBV3-1,TRBD1,TRBJ1-2,NA,TGTGCCAGCAGACACAGGGGTGACTATGGCTACACCTTC,CASRHRGDYGYTF
TRBV25-1,NA,TRBJ1-2,NA,TGTGCCAGCAGTGATTTCACAGGGACTTCTAACTATGGCTACACCTTC,CASSDFTGTSNYGYTF
TRBV7-3,TRBD1,TRBJ2-5,few,TGTGCCAGCAGCTTACAGGGGGAAGAGACCCAGTACTTC,CASSLQGEETQYF
TRBV6-1,TRBD1,TRBJ1-1,NA,TGTGCCACCTCGACAGGGGGGGAGAGCACTGAAGCTTTCTTT,CATSTGGESTEAFF
TRBV7-2,NA,TRBJ2-1,NA,TGTGCCAGCAGTCTCGTTGGAGGGGGGAATGAGCAGTTCTTC,CASSLVGGGNEQFF
TRBV20-1,NA,TRBJ1-3,once,TGCAGTGTTCTCAGTCTCAGCTCTGGAAACACCATATATTTT,CSVLSLSSGNTIYF
TRBV19,TRBD2,TRBJ2-1,NA,TGTGCCAGTAGTATAGGGACTAGGTTCAATGAGCAGTTCTTC,CASSIGTRFNEQFF